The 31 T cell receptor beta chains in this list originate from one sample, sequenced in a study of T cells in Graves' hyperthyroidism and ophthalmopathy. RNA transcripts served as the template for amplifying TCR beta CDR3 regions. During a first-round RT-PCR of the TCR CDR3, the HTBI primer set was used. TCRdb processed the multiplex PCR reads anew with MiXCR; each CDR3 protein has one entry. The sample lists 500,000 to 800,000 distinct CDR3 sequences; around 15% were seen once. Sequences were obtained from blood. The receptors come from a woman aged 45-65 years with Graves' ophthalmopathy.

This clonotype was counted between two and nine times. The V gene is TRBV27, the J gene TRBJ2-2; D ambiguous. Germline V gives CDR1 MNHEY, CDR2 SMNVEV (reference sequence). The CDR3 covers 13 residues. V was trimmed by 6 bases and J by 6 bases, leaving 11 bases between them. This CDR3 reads CASRLNWAGELFF. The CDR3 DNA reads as TGTGCCAGCAGGCTTAACTGGGCCGGGGAGCTGTTTTTT.

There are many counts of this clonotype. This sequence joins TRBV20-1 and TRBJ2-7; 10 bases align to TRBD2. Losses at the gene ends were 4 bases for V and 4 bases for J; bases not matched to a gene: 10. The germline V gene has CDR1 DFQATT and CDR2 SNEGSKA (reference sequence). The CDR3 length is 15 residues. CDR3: CSAKGLAGAKYEQYF. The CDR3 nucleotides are TGCAGTGCTAAGGGCCTAGCGGGAGCTAAGTACGAGCAGTACTTC.

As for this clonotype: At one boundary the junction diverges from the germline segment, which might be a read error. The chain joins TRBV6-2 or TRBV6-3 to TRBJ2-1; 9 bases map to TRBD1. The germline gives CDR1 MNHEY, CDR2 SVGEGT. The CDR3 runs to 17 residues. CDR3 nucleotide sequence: TGTGCCACCAGTGCACGGGCCGGGACAGGGAAAGAGAATGAGCAGTTCTTC. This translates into CATSARAGTGKENEQFF.

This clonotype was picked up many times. The CDR3 sequence: CASCRDRGDQPQHF. CDR3 in DNA: TGTGCCAGCTGCCGGGACAGGGGCGATCAGCCCCAGCATTTT. The chain links TRBV6-1 to TRBJ1-5; TRBD1 agrees at 10 bases. The CDR3 has 14 amino acids. Germline CDR1 and CDR2: MNHNS and SASEGT. V trimming: 8 bases; J trimming: 5 bases; junction bases outside the gene matches: 6.

CDR3 sequence: CASSYVPNDEQYF. DNA for the CDR3: TGTGCCAGCAGCTATGTTCCTAACGACGAGCAGTACTTC. The V and J genes are TRBV12-3 or TRBV12-4 and TRBJ2-7; D unresolved. The CDR3 consists of 13 residues. Between the trimmed V and J ends, which lost 6 bases and 5 bases, there was a span of 14 bases.

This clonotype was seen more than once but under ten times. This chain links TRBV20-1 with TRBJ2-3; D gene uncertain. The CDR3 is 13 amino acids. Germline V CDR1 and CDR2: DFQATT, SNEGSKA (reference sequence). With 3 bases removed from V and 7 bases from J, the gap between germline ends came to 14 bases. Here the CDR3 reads CSASAGHRYTQYF. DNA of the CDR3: TGCAGTGCTAGCGCAGGCCACCGTTATACGCAGTATTTT.

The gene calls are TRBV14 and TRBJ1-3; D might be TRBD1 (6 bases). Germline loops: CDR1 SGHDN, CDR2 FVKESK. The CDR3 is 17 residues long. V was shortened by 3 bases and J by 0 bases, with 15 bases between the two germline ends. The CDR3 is CASSQRRGVPSGNTIYF. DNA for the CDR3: TGTGCCAGCAGCCAGAGGAGGGGGGTGCCCTCTGGAAACACCATATATTTT.

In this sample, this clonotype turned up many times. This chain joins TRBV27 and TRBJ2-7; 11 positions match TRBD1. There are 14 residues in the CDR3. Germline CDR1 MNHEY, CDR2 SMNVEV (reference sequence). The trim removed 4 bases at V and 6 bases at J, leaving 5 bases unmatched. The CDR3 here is CASSSRDRGSEQYF. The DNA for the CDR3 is TGTGCCAGCAGTTCCCGGGACAGGGGGAGCGAGCAGTACTTC.

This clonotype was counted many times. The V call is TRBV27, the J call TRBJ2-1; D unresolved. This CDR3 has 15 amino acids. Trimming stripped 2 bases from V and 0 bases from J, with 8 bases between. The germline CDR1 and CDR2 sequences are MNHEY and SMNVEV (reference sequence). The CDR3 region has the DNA TGTGCCAGCAGTTTAAGCAGGAGCTCCTACAATGAGCAGTTCTTC. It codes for CASSLSRSSYNEQFF.

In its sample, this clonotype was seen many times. The CDR3 loop is CSASPGTSGNIQYF. CDR3 DNA sequence: TGCAGTGCTAGTCCCGGGACTAGCGGAAACATTCAGTACTTC. This chain joins TRBV20-1 and TRBJ2-4; TRBD2 matches 11 bases. Trimming removed 3 bases from V and 6 bases from J; junction bases left unmatched: 4. Germline V gene sequence: CDR1 DFQATT, CDR2 SNEGSKA (reference sequence). The CDR3 consists of 14 residues.

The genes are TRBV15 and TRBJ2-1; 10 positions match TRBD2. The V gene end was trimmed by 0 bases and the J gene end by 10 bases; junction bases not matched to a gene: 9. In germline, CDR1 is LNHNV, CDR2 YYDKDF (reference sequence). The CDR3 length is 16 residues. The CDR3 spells CATSRDRLAGAWEQFF. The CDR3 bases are TGTGCCACCAGCAGAGATCGTCTAGCGGGAGCATGGGAGCAGTTCTTC.

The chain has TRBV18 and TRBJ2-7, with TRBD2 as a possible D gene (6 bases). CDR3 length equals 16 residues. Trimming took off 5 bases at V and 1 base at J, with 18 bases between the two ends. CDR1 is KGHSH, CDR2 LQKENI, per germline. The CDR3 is CASSVLVASESYEQYF. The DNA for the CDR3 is TGTGCCAGCTCAGTGTTGGTGGCTAGCGAGTCCTACGAGCAGTACTTC.

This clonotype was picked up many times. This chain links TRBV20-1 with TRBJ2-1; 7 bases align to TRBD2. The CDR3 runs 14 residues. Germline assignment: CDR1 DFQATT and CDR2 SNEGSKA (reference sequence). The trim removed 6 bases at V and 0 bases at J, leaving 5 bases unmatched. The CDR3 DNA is TGCAGTGCACCGACTAGCTCCTCCTACAATGAGCAGTTCTTC. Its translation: CSAPTSSSYNEQFF.

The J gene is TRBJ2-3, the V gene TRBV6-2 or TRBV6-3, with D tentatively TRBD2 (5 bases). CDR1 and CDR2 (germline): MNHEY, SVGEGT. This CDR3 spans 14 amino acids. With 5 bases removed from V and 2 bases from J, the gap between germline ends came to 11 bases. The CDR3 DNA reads TGTGCCAGCAGTGACGGAGGTATCACAGATACGCAGTATTTT. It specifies CASSDGGITDTQYF.

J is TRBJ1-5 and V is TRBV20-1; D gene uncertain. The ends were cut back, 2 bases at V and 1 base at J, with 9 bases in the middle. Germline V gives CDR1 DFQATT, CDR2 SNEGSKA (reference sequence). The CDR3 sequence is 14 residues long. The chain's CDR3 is CSARPRYSNQPQHF. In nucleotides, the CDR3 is TGCAGTGCTAGACCAAGGTACAGCAATCAGCCCCAGCATTTT.

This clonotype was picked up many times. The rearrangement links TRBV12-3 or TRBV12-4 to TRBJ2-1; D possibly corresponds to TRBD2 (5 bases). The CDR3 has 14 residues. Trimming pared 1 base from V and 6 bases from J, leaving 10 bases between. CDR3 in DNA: TGTGCCAGCAGTTTAGGGGTAACTAGCAATGAGCAGTTCTTC. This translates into CASSLGVTSNEQFF.

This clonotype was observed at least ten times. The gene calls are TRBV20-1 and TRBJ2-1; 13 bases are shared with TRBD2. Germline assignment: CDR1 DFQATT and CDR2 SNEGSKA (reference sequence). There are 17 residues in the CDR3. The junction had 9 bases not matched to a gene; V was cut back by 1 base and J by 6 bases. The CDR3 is CSARGTSGSIAGNEQFF. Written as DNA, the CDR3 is TGCAGTGCTAGAGGGACTAGCGGGAGTATCGCGGGCAATGAGCAGTTCTTC.

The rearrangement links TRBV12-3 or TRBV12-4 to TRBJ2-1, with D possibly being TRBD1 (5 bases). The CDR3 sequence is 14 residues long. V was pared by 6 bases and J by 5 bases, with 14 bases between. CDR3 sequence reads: CASRPGRSHNEQFF. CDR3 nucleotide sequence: TGTGCCAGCAGACCAGGGCGATCTCACAATGAGCAGTTCTTC.

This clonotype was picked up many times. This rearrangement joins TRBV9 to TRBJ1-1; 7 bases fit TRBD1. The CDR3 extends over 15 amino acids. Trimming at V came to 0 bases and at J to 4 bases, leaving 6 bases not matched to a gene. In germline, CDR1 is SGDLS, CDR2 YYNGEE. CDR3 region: CASSVAGSGGTEAFF. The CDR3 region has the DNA TGTGCCAGCAGCGTAGCTGGGTCAGGGGGCACTGAAGCTTTCTTT.

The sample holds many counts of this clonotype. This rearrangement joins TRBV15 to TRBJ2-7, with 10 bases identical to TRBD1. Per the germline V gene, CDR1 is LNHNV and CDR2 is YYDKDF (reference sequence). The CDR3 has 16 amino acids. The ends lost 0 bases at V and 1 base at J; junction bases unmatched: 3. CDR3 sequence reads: CATSRERQGASYEQYF. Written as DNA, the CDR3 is TGTGCCACCAGCAGAGAGAGACAGGGGGCATCCTACGAGCAGTACTTC.

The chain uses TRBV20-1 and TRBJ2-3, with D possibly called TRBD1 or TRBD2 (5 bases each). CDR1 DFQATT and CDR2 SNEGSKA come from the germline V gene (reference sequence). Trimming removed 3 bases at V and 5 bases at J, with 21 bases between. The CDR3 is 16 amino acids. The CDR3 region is CSARSRDPRAGDTQYF. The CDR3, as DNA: TGCAGTGCTAGGTCCCGGGACCCCCGGGCTGGAGATACGCAGTATTTT.

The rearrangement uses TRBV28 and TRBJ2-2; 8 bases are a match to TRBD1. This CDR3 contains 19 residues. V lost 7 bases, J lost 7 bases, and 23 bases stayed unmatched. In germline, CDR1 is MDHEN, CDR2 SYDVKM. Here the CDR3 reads CASTQDDRGEFFPVGELFF. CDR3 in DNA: TGTGCCAGCACCCAAGATGACAGGGGAGAATTTTTTCCAGTCGGGGAGCTGTTTTTT.

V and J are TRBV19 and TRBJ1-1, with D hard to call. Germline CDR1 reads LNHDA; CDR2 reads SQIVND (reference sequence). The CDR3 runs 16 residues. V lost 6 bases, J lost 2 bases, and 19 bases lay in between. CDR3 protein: CASSILLTSGNTEAFF. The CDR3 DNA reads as TGTGCCAGTAGCATCCTTCTGACAAGCGGAAACACTGAAGCTTTCTTT.

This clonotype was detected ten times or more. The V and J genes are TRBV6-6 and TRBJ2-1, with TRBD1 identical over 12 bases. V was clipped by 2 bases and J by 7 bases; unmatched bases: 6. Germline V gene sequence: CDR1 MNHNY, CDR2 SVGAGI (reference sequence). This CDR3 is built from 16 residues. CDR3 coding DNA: TGTGCCAGCAGTTACGTGGGACAGGGGGCGAAGAATGAGCAGTTCTTC. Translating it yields CASSYVGQGAKNEQFF.

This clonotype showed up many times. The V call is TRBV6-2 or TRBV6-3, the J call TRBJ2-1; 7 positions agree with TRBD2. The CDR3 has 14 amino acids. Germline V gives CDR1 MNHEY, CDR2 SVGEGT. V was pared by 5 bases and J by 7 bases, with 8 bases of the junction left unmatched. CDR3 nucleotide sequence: TGTGCCAGCAGTATGCTAGCGGAGAGTAATGAGCAGTTCTTC. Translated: CASSMLAESNEQFF.

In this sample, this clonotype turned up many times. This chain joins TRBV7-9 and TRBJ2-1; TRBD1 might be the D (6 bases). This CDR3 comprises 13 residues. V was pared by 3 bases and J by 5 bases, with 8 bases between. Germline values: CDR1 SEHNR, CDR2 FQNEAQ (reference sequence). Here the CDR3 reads CASSLTGNNEQFF. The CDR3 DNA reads TGTGCCAGCAGCTTGACAGGTAACAATGAGCAGTTCTTC. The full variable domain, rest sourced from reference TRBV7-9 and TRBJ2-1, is DTGVSQNPRHKITKRGQNVTFRCDPISEHNRLYWYRQTLGQGPEFLTYFQNEAQLEKSRLLSDRFSAERPKGSFSTLEIQRTEQGDSAMYLCASSLTGNNEQFFGPGTRLTVL.

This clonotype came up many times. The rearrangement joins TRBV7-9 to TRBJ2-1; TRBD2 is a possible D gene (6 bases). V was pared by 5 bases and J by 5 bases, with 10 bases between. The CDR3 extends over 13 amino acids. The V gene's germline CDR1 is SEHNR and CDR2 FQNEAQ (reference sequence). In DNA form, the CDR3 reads TGTGCCAGCAGCCCTAAGCGGGACAATGAGCAGTTCTTC. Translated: CASSPKRDNEQFF.

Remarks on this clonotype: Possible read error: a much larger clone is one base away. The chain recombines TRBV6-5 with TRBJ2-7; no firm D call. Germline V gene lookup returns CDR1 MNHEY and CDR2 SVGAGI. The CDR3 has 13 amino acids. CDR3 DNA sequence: TGTGCCGGCAGTTACGACGACTCCTACGAGCAGTACTTC. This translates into CAGSYDDSYEQYF.

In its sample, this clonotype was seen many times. The chain's CDR3 is CASSSGPLNTGELFF. Here the CDR3 DNA reads TGTGCCAGCAGCTCGGGACCGCTGAACACCGGGGAGCTGTTTTTT. This chain links TRBV6-2 or TRBV6-3 with TRBJ2-2; D might be TRBD1 or TRBD2, each matching 5 bases. Germline loops: CDR1 MNHEY, CDR2 SVGEGT. The CDR3 is made up of 15 amino acids. The V end was cut by 6 bases, the J end by 1 base, with 12 bases between.

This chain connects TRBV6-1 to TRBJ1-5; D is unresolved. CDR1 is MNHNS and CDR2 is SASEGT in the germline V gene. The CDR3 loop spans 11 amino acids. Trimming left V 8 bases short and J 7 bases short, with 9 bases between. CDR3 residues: CASRGLQPQHF. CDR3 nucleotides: TGTGCCAGCCGCGGTTTACAGCCCCAGCATTTT.

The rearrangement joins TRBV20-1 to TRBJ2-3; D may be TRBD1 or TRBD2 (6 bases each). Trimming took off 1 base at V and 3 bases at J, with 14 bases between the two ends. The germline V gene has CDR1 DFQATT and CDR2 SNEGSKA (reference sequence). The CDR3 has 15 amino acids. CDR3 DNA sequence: TGCAGTGCTAGAGGAGGGGGAGGAAGTACAGATACGCAGTATTTT. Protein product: CSARGGGGSTDTQYF.